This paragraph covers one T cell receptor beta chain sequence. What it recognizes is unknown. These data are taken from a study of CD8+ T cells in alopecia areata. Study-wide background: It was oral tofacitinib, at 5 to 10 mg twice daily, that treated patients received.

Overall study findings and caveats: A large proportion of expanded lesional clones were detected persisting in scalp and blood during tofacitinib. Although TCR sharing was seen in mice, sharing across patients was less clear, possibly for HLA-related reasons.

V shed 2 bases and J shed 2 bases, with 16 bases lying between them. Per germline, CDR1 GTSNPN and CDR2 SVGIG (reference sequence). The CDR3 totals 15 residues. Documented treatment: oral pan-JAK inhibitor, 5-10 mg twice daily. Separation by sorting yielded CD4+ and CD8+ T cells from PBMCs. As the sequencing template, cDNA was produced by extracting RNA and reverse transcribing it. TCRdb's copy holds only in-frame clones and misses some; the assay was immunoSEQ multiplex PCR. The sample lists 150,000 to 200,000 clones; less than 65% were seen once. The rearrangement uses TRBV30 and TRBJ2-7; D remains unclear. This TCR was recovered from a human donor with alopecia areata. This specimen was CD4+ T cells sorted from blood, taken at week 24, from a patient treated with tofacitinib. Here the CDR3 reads CAWSSGPPFTYEQYF. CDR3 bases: TGTGCCTGGAGTTCCGGGCCTCCGTTCACCTACGAGCAGTACTTC.